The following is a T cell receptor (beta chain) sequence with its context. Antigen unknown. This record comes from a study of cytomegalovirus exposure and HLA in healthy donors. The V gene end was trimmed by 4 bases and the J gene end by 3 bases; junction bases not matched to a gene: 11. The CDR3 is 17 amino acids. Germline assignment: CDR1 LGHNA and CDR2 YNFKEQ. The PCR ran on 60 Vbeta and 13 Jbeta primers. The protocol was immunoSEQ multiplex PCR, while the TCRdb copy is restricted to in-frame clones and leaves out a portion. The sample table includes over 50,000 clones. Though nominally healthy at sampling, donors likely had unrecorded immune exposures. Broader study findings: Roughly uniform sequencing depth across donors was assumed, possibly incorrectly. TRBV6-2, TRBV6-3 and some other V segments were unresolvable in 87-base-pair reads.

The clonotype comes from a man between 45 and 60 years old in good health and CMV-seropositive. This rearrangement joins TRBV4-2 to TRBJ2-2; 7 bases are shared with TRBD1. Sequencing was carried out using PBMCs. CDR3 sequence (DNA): TGTGCCAGCAGCCGCCCCAAGGGCCAGGGGGACACCGGGGAGCTGTTTTTT. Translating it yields CASSRPKGQGDTGELFF.